This entry lists 18 T cell receptor beta chains sequenced from one sample in a study of blood T cell repertoires in COVID-19. Assay: immunoSEQ multiplex PCR; the TCRdb copy retains only in-frame clones and omits some. The sample carries about 210,000 clones, roughly 82% recorded once. The specimen sequenced was PBMCs or T cells enriched from blood (not recorded which). These receptors came from a man in his forties with acute COVID-19.

The chain carries TRBV7-9 and TRBJ2-6, with a possible D match to TRBD1 (6 bases). The CDR3 is 18 amino acids. Trimming stripped 8 bases from V and 3 bases from J, with 23 bases between. Germline V lookup: CDR1 SEHNR, CDR2 FQNEAQ (reference sequence). The CDR3 sequence is CASPAGAGAGIGANVLTF. In DNA, the CDR3 is TGTGCCAGCCCAGCCGGGGCAGGGGCCGGGATTGGGGCCAACGTCCTGACTTTC.

The V gene is TRBV5-1, the J gene TRBJ2-5; 7 bases match TRBD2. CDR3 length: 14 residues. The junction had 3 bases not matched to a gene; V was cut back by 0 bases and J by 4 bases. Germline-derived CDR1 and CDR2 are SGHRS and YFSETQ. The CDR3 protein is CASSLEASGETQYF. CDR3 nucleotide sequence: TGCGCCAGCAGCTTGGAGGCTAGCGGAGAGACCCAGTACTTC.

The chain carries TRBV29-1 and TRBJ1-5; 9 nucleotides line up with TRBD1. Germline trimming cut 7 bases from V and 6 bases from J; bases unmatched to any gene: 7. The germline CDR1 and CDR2 sequences are SQVTM and ANQGSEA. The CDR3 length is 13 residues. The DNA for the CDR3 is TGCAGCGCCGGACAGGGGTTAGGTCAGCCCCAGCATTTT. Encoded protein: CSAGQGLGQPQHF.

This sequence joins TRBV29-1 and TRBJ2-2; 13 bases are shared with TRBD2. V shed 4 bases and J 3 bases; nucleotides not matched to a gene: 2. Germline CDR1 reads SQVTM; CDR2 reads ANQGSEA. The CDR3 loop spans 15 amino acids. The CDR3 nucleotides read TGCAGCGTTGGGACTAGCGGGAGTTACACCGGGGAGCTGTTTTTT. This codes for CSVGTSGSYTGELFF.

The chain uses TRBV18 and TRBJ2-1, with 10 bases identical to TRBD2. The V and J ends lost 3 bases and 6 bases, in that order; junction bases with no gene match: 5. Germline-derived CDR1 and CDR2 are KGHSH and LQKENI. This CDR3 spans 15 amino acids. The CDR3 here is CASSPITSGTNEQFF. CDR3 in DNA: TGTGCCAGCTCACCCATCACTAGCGGGACCAATGAGCAGTTCTTC.

The chain employs TRBV18 and TRBJ2-5, with 13 bases matching TRBD2. This CDR3 spans 17 amino acids. From germline, CDR1 is KGHSH and CDR2 LQKENI. Trimming cost V 4 bases and J 5 bases; bases outside gene matches: 10. CDR3 bases: TGTGCCAGCTCACGCTACCTAGGGACTAGCGGGATGGAGACCCAGTACTTC. Translation gives CASSRYLGTSGMETQYF.

CDR3 region: CASSLQGFGTDTQYF. The CDR3 DNA sequence: TGTGCCAGCAGCTTACAGGGATTTGGGACAGATACGCAGTATTTT. The rearrangement joins TRBV11-2 to TRBJ2-3; tentative D call: TRBD1 (5 bases). CDR1 is SGHAT, CDR2 FQNNGV, per germline. The CDR3 has 15 residues. V lost 2 bases and J 3 bases, leaving 12 bases between the germline ends.

The chain has TRBV7-6 and TRBJ2-2; TRBD1 aligns across 10 bases. From germline, CDR1 is SGHVS and CDR2 FNYEAQ. The CDR3 has 17 residues. With 0 bases clipped from V and 6 bases from J, the junction kept 7 bases outside the gene matches. The CDR3 is CASSLAPETGGPGELFF. DNA for the CDR3: TGTGCCAGCAGCTTAGCTCCCGAGACAGGGGGCCCCGGGGAGCTGTTTTTT. The whole variable domain, remainder taken from reference TRBV7-6 and TRBJ2-2, is GAGVSQSPRYKVTKRGQDVALRCDPISGHVSLYWYRQALGQGPEFLTYFNYEAQQDKSGLPNDRFSAERPEGSISTLTIQRTEQRDSAMYRCASSLAPETGGPGELFFGEGSRLTVL.

The genes are TRBV19 and TRBJ2-3; D is ambiguous. Germline V CDR1 and CDR2: LNHDA, SQIVND (reference sequence). The CDR3 loop spans 14 amino acids. V was clipped by 2 bases and J by 1 base, with 7 bases between them. In nucleotides, the CDR3 is TGTGCCAGTAGTATACAGGCGCGCACAGATACGCAGTATTTT. This encodes CASSIQARTDTQYF. The whole variable domain, remainder taken from reference TRBV19 and TRBJ2-3, is DGGITQSPKYLFRKEGQNVTLSCEQNLNHDAMYWYRQDPGQGLRLIYYSQIVNDFQKGDIAEGYSVSREKKESFPLTVTSAQKNPTAFYLCASSIQARTDTQYFGPGTRLTVL.

The CDR3 reads CASGVEGDTEAFF. The DNA of the CDR3 is TGTGCCAGCGGAGTAGAAGGGGACACTGAAGCTTTCTTT. The V call is TRBV6-6, the J call TRBJ1-1; TRBD1 might be the D (5 bases). CDR1 MNHNY and CDR2 SVGAGI come from the germline V gene (reference sequence). V was trimmed by 8 bases and J by 3 bases, leaving 13 bases between them. The CDR3 is 13 amino acids.

The rearrangement uses TRBV29-1 and TRBJ2-7, with D possibly TRBD1 on 6 matching bases. Deletions cut 6 bases from V and 3 bases from J, with 15 bases between. CDR3 size: 13 residues. Germline lookup yields CDR1 SQVTM and CDR2 ANQGSEA. The CDR3 region has the DNA TGCAGCGTATTTACGGGACACCTCTACGAGCAGTACTTC. Residues: CSVFTGHLYEQYF.

This chain links TRBV7-9 with TRBJ2-1, with 14 bases aligning to TRBD2. This CDR3 is 18 amino acids long. Germline CDR1 and CDR2: SEHNR and FQNEAQ (reference sequence). The junction had 15 bases not matched to a gene; V was cut back by 5 bases and J by 9 bases. The CDR3 DNA follows: TGTGCCAGCAGCCAGAGGGGACTAGCGGGAGTATGGGAGAGTGAGCAGTTCTTC. Translated: CASSQRGLAGVWESEQFF. Looking up the rest from reference TRBV7-9 and TRBJ2-1 gives the full variable domain: DTGVSQNPRHKITKRGQNVTFRCDPISEHNRLYWYRQTLGQGPEFLTYFQNEAQLEKSRLLSDRFSAERPKGSFSTLEIQRTEQGDSAMYLCASSQRGLAGVWESEQFFGPGTRLTVL.

V gene TRBV9 combines with J gene TRBJ2-1, with TRBD2 matching 7 bases. There are 15 residues in the CDR3. Germline V gene data show CDR1 as SGDLS and CDR2 as YYNGEE. The trim removed 0 bases at V and 4 bases at J, leaving 4 bases unmatched. The CDR3 DNA is TGTGCCAGCAGCGTAGTGGGGGAGGGGTACAATGAGCAGTTCTTC. This codes for CASSVVGEGYNEQFF.

The CDR3 bases are TGTGCCAGCAGCGTAGGGGCAGGGCTTGATTATGGCTACACCTTC. Its protein is CASSVGAGLDYGYTF. The chain couples TRBV9 to TRBJ1-2; D perhaps matches TRBD1 (5 bases). V dropped 0 bases and J dropped 5 bases, with 14 bases sitting between them. The CDR3 has 15 residues. CDR1 and CDR2 from the germline V gene are SGDLS and YYNGEE.

This chain connects TRBV7-6 to TRBJ2-5, with D possibly matching TRBD2 (7 bases). Germline V gives CDR1 SGHVS, CDR2 FNYEAQ. Trimming stripped 2 bases from V and 1 base from J, with 11 bases between. This CDR3 spans 15 amino acids. The CDR3 sequence is CASSLLAGAQETQYF. CDR3 nucleotide sequence: TGTGCCAGCAGCTTATTGGCGGGGGCCCAAGAGACCCAGTACTTC.

The rearrangement joins TRBV4-1 to TRBJ2-5; 12 bases align to TRBD1. The trim removed 1 base at V and 5 bases at J, leaving 2 bases unmatched. The CDR3 covers 15 residues. Germline CDR1 reads MGHRA; CDR2 reads YSYEKL. The CDR3 loop is CASSQGDRGLETQYF. Here the CDR3 DNA reads TGCGCCAGCAGCCAAGGGGACAGGGGGCTGGAGACCCAGTACTTC.

This clone was seen only a few times. The J gene is TRBJ2-7, the V gene TRBV29-1; D gene ambiguous. CDR3 size: 13 residues. CDR1 SQVTM and CDR2 ANQGSEA come from the germline V gene. Between the trimmed V and J ends, which lost 6 bases and 0 bases, there was a span of 12 bases. The CDR3 protein is CSVQAGSSYEQYF. Written as DNA, the CDR3 is TGCAGCGTACAAGCCGGGTCCTCCTACGAGCAGTACTTC.

The chain has TRBV6-2 or TRBV6-3 and TRBJ1-2; a weak D match, TRBD1 (5 bases). The CDR3 consists of 14 residues. The V end was cut by 2 bases, the J end by 4 bases, with 11 bases between. Germline V lookup: CDR1 MNHEY, CDR2 SVGEGT. The CDR3: CASSYDRGSYGYTF. The DNA for the CDR3 is TGTGCCAGCAGTTACGACCGGGGGAGCTATGGCTACACCTTC.